This T cell receptor beta chain came from a study of T cell responses to AZD1222 COVID-19 vaccine. Whole-study results and caveats: In the spike-specific TCR repertoire, nearly half reportedly target unmutated variant regions. Females outnumbered males among donors, who were mostly white British; clonal diversity was possibly underestimated. Repertoires were collected only later (after the peak T cell response had occurred).

V was trimmed by 5 bases and J by 0 bases, leaving 11 bases between them. CDR1 MNHEY and CDR2 SVGAGI come from the germline V gene. This CDR3 comprises 15 residues. Turning to this clone: The antigen remains undetermined.

Assay used: immunoSEQ multiplex PCR; TCRdb lists only in-frame clones, some missing. The sample has about 130,000 clones, roughly 90% seen once. The chain employs TRBV6-5 and TRBJ1-3, with a tentative D call TRBD1 (6 bases). Sequenced here: peripheral blood, sampled on day 0 of AZD1222 vaccination. The origin of this receptor is an adult in good health. The CDR3 DNA sequence: TGTGCCAGCAGTATAGACAGGACCTCTGGAAACACCATATATTTT. Translated, it gives CASSIDRTSGNTIYF.